The sequence of this TCR beta chain was determined in a study of pediatric ulcerative colitis. Study conclusions and caveats: Total lymphocyte DNA, not sorted subsets, was the template. Compared with controls, ulcerative colitis showed greater blood-rectum clone sharing.

TCRdb's copy holds only in-frame clones and misses some; the assay was immunoSEQ multiplex PCR. The sample consists of 30,000 to 35,000 clones, about three quarters of them appearing once. On this clone itself: Antigen: not known.

Rectal tissue came from one to two pinch biopsies taken at colonoscopy. Per germline, CDR1 ENHRY and CDR2 SYGVKD. The length of the CDR3 is 17 residues. The germline V and J ends were trimmed by 3 bases and 3 bases, with 15 bases remaining between them. Sequencing was carried out using gut tissue. The rearrangement uses TRBV10-3 and TRBJ2-6, with a possible D match to TRBD1 (6 bases). The receptor was derived from a boy aged 5-17 years with mild ulcerative colitis. This CDR3 reads CAISDLTGRFGANVLTF. CDR3 bases: TGTGCCATCAGTGACCTCACAGGGCGGTTTGGGGCCAACGTCCTGACTTTC.